Below are 22 T cell receptor beta chains sequenced from a single sample in a study of T cell responses to AZD1222 COVID-19 vaccine. The data were produced by immunoSEQ multiplex PCR, yet TCRdb's version contains in-frame clones alone and is incomplete. The table lists 55,000 to 80,000 clones, over 60% of them singletons. The sample in question was peripheral blood, obtained on day 0 of AZD1222 vaccination. The source of these receptors is an adult in good health.

V is TRBV6-5 and J is TRBJ2-7; 7 bases match TRBD1. The CDR3 runs 14 residues. Germline V CDR1 and CDR2: MNHEY, SVGAGI. The trim removed 7 bases at V and 1 base at J, leaving 7 bases unmatched. This CDR3 is CASIRDSPSYEQYF. In DNA form, the CDR3 reads TGTGCCAGCATTCGGGACAGCCCTTCCTACGAGCAGTACTTC.

The V gene is TRBV4-1, the J gene TRBJ2-2; TRBD1 might be the D (5 bases). The CDR3 contains 14 residues. V was pared by 2 bases and J by 4 bases, with 8 bases between. Germline CDR1 is MGHRA and CDR2 is YSYEKL. The DNA of the CDR3 is TGCGCCAGCAGCCAACAGGGCACCACCGGGGAGCTGTTTTTT. Protein: CASSQQGTTGELFF.

This chain uses TRBV7-2 with TRBJ1-3; unclear D gene. CDR3 length equals 11 residues. Trimming left V 3 bases short and J 5 bases short, with 2 bases between. Germline V gene lookup returns CDR1 SGHTA and CDR2 FQGNSA. CDR3 in DNA: TGTGCCAGCAGCTTTAGAAACACCATATATTTT. Translation: CASSFRNTIYF.

The DNA for the CDR3 is TGTGCCAGCAGCTTAGCGCCACTAGGACAGCTGAATGAAAAACTGTTTTTT. As protein: CASSLAPLGQLNEKLFF. The chain links TRBV7-9 to TRBJ1-4, with D perhaps TRBD1 (6 bases). The CDR3 has 17 residues. The germline V gene encodes CDR1 SEHNR and CDR2 FQNEAQ (reference sequence). V was cut by 0 bases and J by 5 bases, with 16 bases left in between. Combining the CDR3 with reference TRBV7-9 and TRBJ1-4 gives the whole variable domain DTGVSQNPRHKITKRGQNVTFRCDPISEHNRLYWYRQTLGQGPEFLTYFQNEAQLEKSRLLSDRFSAERPKGSFSTLEIQRTEQGDSAMYLCASSLAPLGQLNEKLFFGSGTQLSVL.

The V call is TRBV28, the J call TRBJ1-6, with unresolved D. Germline V gene data show CDR1 as MDHEN and CDR2 as SYDVKM. CDR3 size: 15 residues. V was shortened by 2 bases and J by 9 bases, with 14 bases between the two germline ends. CDR3 in DNA: TGTGCCAGCAGTTTAGGAGGGTTCGAGCGTTCACCCCTCCACTTT. This encodes CASSLGGFERSPLHF.

The V call is TRBV7-2, the J call TRBJ2-3; the D is unclear. V was clipped by 1 base and J by 1 base, with 6 bases between them. This CDR3 has 14 amino acids. Germline-derived CDR1 and CDR2 are SGHTA and FQGNSA. The CDR3 DNA reads as TGTGCCAGCAGCTTAGGGACCGGCACAGATACGCAGTATTTT. Translated: CASSLGTGTDTQYF.

This chain connects TRBV5-5 to TRBJ1-3, with D unresolved. Germline V gene data show CDR1 as SGHKS and CDR2 as YYEKEE (reference sequence). The CDR3 runs 15 residues. The ends were cut back, 4 bases at V and 0 bases at J, with 11 bases in the middle. The CDR3 DNA follows: TGTGCCAGCAGCCGGGCCTTAAGCTCTGGAAACACCATATATTTT. Protein sequence: CASSRALSSGNTIYF.

V usage is TRBV27 and J usage is TRBJ2-1; 9 bases are shared with TRBD1. Germline V gives CDR1 MNHEY, CDR2 SMNVEV (reference sequence). V dropped 5 bases and J dropped 2; count of bases not matched to a gene: 4. The CDR3 is 15 residues long. The CDR3 here is CASSPGQGAYNEQFF. CDR3 DNA sequence: TGTGCCAGCAGTCCGGGACAGGGCGCCTACAATGAGCAGTTCTTC.

The rearrangement uses TRBV3-1 (or the pseudogene TRBV3-2) and TRBJ2-7, with D tentatively TRBD1 or TRBD2 (6 bases each). Germline V gives CDR1 LGHDT, CDR2 YNNKEL (reference sequence). The V end was cut by 7 bases, the J end by 1 base, with 11 bases between. The CDR3 spans 13 residues. The CDR3 region has the DNA TGTGCCAGCAACGGGGGCGCTTCCTACGAGCAGTACTTC. It is translated as CASNGGASYEQYF.

The CDR3 nucleotides are TGTGCCAGCAGCCCCGGGACCTCACGTAGCGAGCAGTACTTC. As protein: CASSPGTSRSEQYF. J is TRBJ2-7 and V is TRBV7-9; D possibly uses TRBD1 or TRBD2 (5 bases each). This CDR3 is 14 amino acids long. The germline V gene has CDR1 SEHNR and CDR2 FQNEAQ (reference sequence). Trimming pared 5 bases from V and 6 bases from J, leaving 17 bases between.

The chain joins TRBV30 to TRBJ1-4; D uncertain. The length of the CDR3 is 13 residues. CDR1 is GTSNPN and CDR2 is SVGIG in the germline V gene (reference sequence). V lost 1 base and J 7 bases, leaving 10 bases between the germline ends. The CDR3 sequence is CAWSAGRSEKLFF. The CDR3 bases are TGTGCCTGGAGTGCAGGCAGGAGTGAAAAACTGTTTTTT.

The chain carries TRBV11-3 and TRBJ2-1; 14 bases match TRBD2. Germline-derived CDR1 and CDR2 are SGHNT and YENEEA. V was clipped by 3 bases and J by 7 bases; unmatched bases: 8. This CDR3 is 17 amino acids long. In DNA form, the CDR3 reads TGTGCCAGCAGCTTGGGTCAGACTAGCGGGGGGGCAAATGAGCAGTTCTTC. Translation: CASSLGQTSGGANEQFF.

The chain carries TRBV5-4 and TRBJ2-5; 9 bases match TRBD1. The CDR3 runs to 15 residues. Germline V gives CDR1 SGHNT, CDR2 YYREEE (reference sequence). Trimming took 5 bases from V and 1 from J; bases not matched to a gene: 6. The CDR3 protein is CASRPGQGIQETQYF. CDR3 coding DNA: TGTGCCAGCAGACCCGGACAGGGGATCCAAGAGACCCAGTACTTC. Full variable domain (outside the CDR3, taken from reference TRBV5-4 and TRBJ2-5): ETGVTQSPTHLIKTRGQQVTLRCSSQSGHNTVSWYQQALGQGPQFIFQYYREEENGRGNFPPRFSGLQFPNYSSELNVNALELDDSALYLCASRPGQGIQETQYFGPGTRLLVL.

Only a few counts were recorded for this clone. The chain uses TRBV28 and TRBJ2-5; D is possibly TRBD2 (6 bases). The V gene's germline CDR1 is MDHEN and CDR2 SYDVKM. The V and J ends lost 5 bases and 2 bases respectively, with 9 bases between them. The CDR3 has 13 amino acids. CDR3 region: CASSLGGQETQYF. In DNA form, the CDR3 reads TGTGCCAGCAGTCTCGGGGGACAAGAGACCCAGTACTTC.

This clone was observed a single time. This sequence joins TRBV19 and TRBJ1-1, with 7 bases that match TRBD1. Germline CDR1 LNHDA, CDR2 SQIVND (reference sequence). The CDR3 length is 15 residues. The ends lost 8 bases at V and 8 bases at J; junction bases unmatched: 17. CDR3 in DNA: TGTGCCAGTGACTCAGCAAACAGGGGTTTAGTGGAAGCTTTCTTT. It encodes CASDSANRGLVEAFF.

The chain recombines TRBV19 with TRBJ1-1, with a weak D call TRBD1 (5 bases). Trimming took off 3 bases at V and 0 bases at J, with 17 bases between the two ends. The V gene's germline CDR1 is LNHDA and CDR2 SQIVND (reference sequence). The CDR3 has 17 residues. CDR3 residues: CASSIDLPGTMNTEAFF. DNA of the CDR3: TGTGCCAGTAGTATTGATCTACCGGGGACCATGAACACTGAAGCTTTCTTT.

The chain employs TRBV11-2 and TRBJ1-4; D call uncertain. CDR3 length equals 13 residues. V was pared by 1 base and J by 8 bases, with 8 bases between. CDR1 and CDR2 (germline): SGHAT, FQNNGV. The CDR3 nucleotides are TGTGCCAGCAGCTTAGGAGAGAGGGAAAAACTGTTTTTT. Protein product: CASSLGEREKLFF.

The rearrangement links TRBV28 to TRBJ1-2; D possibly corresponds to TRBD1 (5 bases). The CDR3 is 12 residues long. Germline V gene data show CDR1 as MDHEN and CDR2 as SYDVKM. Trimming stripped 7 bases from V and 6 bases from J, with 12 bases between. DNA of the CDR3: TGTGCCAGCACTGAATGGGGGAATGGCTACACCTTC. Translation gives CASTEWGNGYTF.

This sequence joins TRBV6-5 and TRBJ2-7, with D perhaps matching TRBD2 (5 bases). The CDR3 consists of 13 residues. Germline CDR1 and CDR2: MNHEY and SVGAGI. Trimming shortened V by 6 bases and J by 7 bases, and 16 bases separated the two germline ends. The CDR3, as DNA: TGTGCCAGCAGGTCACGGAGGATCGGGGAGCAGTACTTC. Amino acids: CASRSRRIGEQYF.

V is TRBV27 and J is TRBJ2-1; TRBD1 is a possible D gene (6 bases). The CDR3 length is 13 residues. Trimming took 5 bases from V and 6 from J, leaving 11 bases between them. CDR1 is MNHEY, CDR2 SMNVEV, per germline (reference sequence). In DNA, the CDR3 is TGTGCCAGCAGTGCCTCAGGGGTCAATGAGCAGTTCTTC. Encoded protein: CASSASGVNEQFF.

This chain uses TRBV7-2 with TRBJ1-2; D possibly corresponds to TRBD1 (5 bases). CDR1 SGHTA and CDR2 FQGNSA come from the germline V gene. CDR3 size: 16 residues. The V end was cut by 5 bases, the J end by 5 bases, with 21 bases between. The CDR3 nucleotides read TGTGCCAGCAGCCCCCCCTACCACAGGTCCCCATATGGCTACACCTTC. It is translated as CASSPPYHRSPYGYTF.

This clone occurred a few times. The V gene is TRBV13, the J gene TRBJ2-7; 8 bases align to TRBD1. Per the germline V gene, CDR1 is PRHDT and CDR2 is FYEKMQ (reference sequence). J lost 7 bases, V lost 4 bases, and 12 bases had no gene match. CDR3 size: 15 residues. CDR3 in amino acids: CASSSGGARGLEQYF. The CDR3 DNA reads as TGTGCCAGCAGCTCAGGCGGGGCCAGGGGGCTTGAGCAGTACTTC.